Sequencing of this T cell receptor (beta chain) was carried out in a study of T-cell reconstitution after alpha-beta-depleted transplantation in children. Germline lookup yields CDR1 DFQATT and CDR2 SNEGSKA (reference sequence). The V segment lost 0 bases and the J segment 3 bases; nucleotides outside the gene matches: 8. This CDR3 is 15 amino acids long. Unique molecular identifiers tagged the TCRbeta library. TCRdb reanalysed the PCR reads using MiXCR and keeps one entry per CDR3 protein. The table lists some 450,000 distinct CDR3 sequences, 43% of them singletons. A word on this clonotype: The antigen is undetermined.

The study's findings and limits: A year post-transplant, T-cell counts and diversity derived mostly from newly produced T cells. TCRbeta diversity was high at day 60 in some patients (a result of surviving recipient T cells and thymic progenitors). Alpha-beta T cells present about two months after transplant were reported to originate from several hundred expanded graft clones.

The sequence was obtained from a girl aged 2 to 10 with aplastic anemia, due to receive a stem cell transplant. The sample was PBMCs, taken before TCRalphabeta/CD19-depleted stem cell transplant. This chain uses TRBV20-1 with TRBJ2-7; 7 bases match TRBD2. CDR3 bases: TGCAGTGCTAGAGAGATAGCGGGCCATAACTACGAGCAGTACTTC. The encoded protein is CSAREIAGHNYEQYF.